One sample yielded the 20 T cell receptor beta chains listed below, sequenced in a study of T-cell memory formation after mild COVID-19. TCRdb used MiXCR to reprocess the 5' RACE reads, holding one entry per CDR3 protein. The sample yields roughly 340,000 distinct CDR3 sequences, approximately 16% seen once. Sequencing input: PBMCs or a T cell subset sorted from them (not recorded which). The source is a man aged 18 to 29 who had mild COVID-19 (a few samples of this study predate the infection). Cell type and time point are not known.

This chain connects TRBV2 to TRBJ2-5, with D hard to call. V lost 6 bases and J lost 8, with 19 bases in between. Germline CDR1 reads SNHLY; CDR2 reads FYNNEI. The CDR3 covers 14 residues. CDR3 amino acids: CASRAPITKSTQYF. The CDR3 DNA is TGTGCCAGCAGAGCTCCGATCACCAAGTCTACCCAGTACTTC.

The V call is TRBV7-2, the J call TRBJ1-1, with D possibly being TRBD1 (5 bases). V shed 1 base and J shed 0 bases, with 12 bases lying between them. Germline V lookup: CDR1 SGHTA, CDR2 FQGNSA. There are 16 residues in the CDR3. The chain's CDR3 is CASSLVRGGLNTEAFF. In DNA form, the CDR3 reads TGTGCCAGCAGCTTAGTCCGGGGCGGGCTGAACACTGAAGCTTTCTTT.

The chain recombines TRBV19 with TRBJ1-2; the D gene is possibly TRBD1 (5 bases). Per germline, CDR1 LNHDA and CDR2 SQIVND (reference sequence). The CDR3 totals 14 residues. Between the trimmed V and J ends, which lost 7 bases and 5 bases, there was a span of 17 bases. The CDR3 DNA reads TGTGCCAGTAATTACGCGGGGGTTTTTTATGGCTACACCTTC. It translates to CASNYAGVFYGYTF.

This clonotype was detected ten times or more. The V gene is TRBV11-2, the J gene TRBJ1-1; D gene uncertain. Germline V lookup: CDR1 SGHAT, CDR2 FQNNGV. This CDR3 spans 14 amino acids. The germline V and J ends were trimmed by 3 bases and 1 base, with 9 bases remaining between them. The CDR3 nucleotides read TGTGCCAGCAGCTTTTATAGACAGAACACTGAAGCTTTCTTT. Translated: CASSFYRQNTEAFF.

This clonotype was recorded many times. The gene calls are TRBV10-2 and TRBJ2-3; the match to TRBD1 covers 10 bases. This CDR3 contains 15 residues. Trimming removed 4 bases from V and 6 bases from J; junction bases left unmatched: 7. Per germline, CDR1 WSHSY and CDR2 SAAADI. The DNA of the CDR3 is TGCGCCAGCAGTGGGGGACAGGGGATTTCGGATACGCAGTATTTT. Translating gives CASSGGQGISDTQYF.

The chain links TRBV7-2 to TRBJ1-5, with 8 bases lining up with TRBD1. There are 14 residues in the CDR3. With 5 bases clipped from V and 4 bases from J, the junction kept 4 bases outside the gene matches. CDR1 is SGHTA and CDR2 is FQGNSA in the germline V gene. CDR3 loop: CASSHGQGNQPQHF. As DNA, the CDR3 is TGTGCCAGCAGCCATGGACAGGGAAATCAGCCCCAGCATTTT.

This chain connects TRBV5-1 to TRBJ2-1, with D possibly TRBD1 on 5 matching bases. This CDR3 is built from 13 residues. Per germline, CDR1 SGHRS and CDR2 YFSETQ. The V end lost 4 bases, the J end lost 9 bases, and 14 bases lay between the germline ends. CDR3 sequence reads: CASSPRLDSEQFF. CDR3 DNA sequence: TGCGCCAGCAGCCCGCGCTTAGACAGTGAGCAGTTCTTC.

This clonotype was counted a few times. CDR3 in amino acids: CASSPLGRGSGNTIYF. In DNA form, the CDR3 reads TGTGCCAGCAGTCCCCTCGGGAGGGGCTCTGGAAACACCATATATTTT. The rearrangement uses TRBV28 and TRBJ1-3, with D maybe TRBD1 (5 bases). CDR3 length: 16 residues. Trimming stripped 5 bases from V and 0 bases from J, with 14 bases between. CDR1 is MDHEN and CDR2 is SYDVKM in the germline V gene.

This clonotype was counted between two and nine times. The chain recombines TRBV4-1 with TRBJ1-4, with D hard to call. Trimming removed 4 bases from V and 5 bases from J, with 23 bases in between. Per the germline V gene, CDR1 is MGHRA and CDR2 is YSYEKL. CDR3 length: 18 residues. The CDR3 loop reads CASSRRLSVLGRNEKLFF. The CDR3 region has the DNA TGCGCCAGCAGCCGACGACTTTCGGTCCTGGGAAGGAATGAAAAACTGTTTTTT.

There are a few counts of this clonotype. This chain links TRBV7-2 with TRBJ2-2, with D possibly TRBD2 on 5 matching bases. CDR3 length: 15 residues. CDR1 is SGHTA and CDR2 is FQGNSA in the germline V gene. V dropped 7 bases and J dropped 2 bases, with 14 bases sitting between them. CDR3 bases: TGTGCCAGCATCTCACTAGGACCTAACACCGGGGAGCTGTTTTTT. Translating gives CASISLGPNTGELFF.

This clonotype has just a few counts. The rearrangement joins TRBV5-1 to TRBJ2-3; D gene unclear. This CDR3 comprises 16 residues. Trimming removed 0 bases at V and 4 bases at J, with 15 bases between. Germline lookup yields CDR1 SGHRS and CDR2 YFSETQ. This CDR3 is CASSLVPGRPPDTQYF. The CDR3 nucleotides are TGCGCCAGCAGCTTGGTGCCCGGTCGGCCCCCAGATACGCAGTATTTT. The full variable domain, in which reference TRBV5-1 and TRBJ2-3 provide the parts outside the CDR3, is KAGVTQTPRYLIKTRGQQVTLSCSPISGHRSVSWYQQTPGQGLQFLFEYFSETQRNKGNFPGRFSGRQFSNSRSEMNVSTLELGDSALYLCASSLVPGRPPDTQYFGPGTRLTVL.

This clonotype was detected ten times or more. The rearrangement uses TRBV4-3 and TRBJ2-7, with D possibly matching TRBD1 (6 bases). The CDR3 has 14 amino acids. Trimming removed 4 bases at V and 4 bases at J, with 14 bases between. Germline V gene sequence: CDR1 LGHNA, CDR2 YSLEER. The CDR3 loop is CASSPRQESYEQYF. The CDR3, as DNA: TGCGCCAGCAGCCCAAGACAGGAAAGTTACGAGCAGTACTTC.

The gene calls are TRBV29-1 and TRBJ2-7, with 7 nucleotides matching TRBD2. The V gene's germline CDR1 is SQVTM and CDR2 ANQGSEA. CDR3 size: 14 residues. J was trimmed by 8 bases and V by 0 bases; bases with no gene match: 10. The CDR3 spells CSVEDPGRAGKQYV. The CDR3 DNA reads as TGCAGCGTTGAAGATCCTGGGAGGGCGGGGAAGCAGTACGTC.

Turning to this clonotype: This may come from a read error, since a much larger clone is one base off. The V and J genes are TRBV6-5 and TRBJ2-3, with a tentative D call TRBD1 (5 bases). Trimming left V 7 bases short and J 5 bases short, with 13 bases between. The germline CDR1 and CDR2 sequences are MNHEY and SVGAGI. This CDR3 has 13 residues. CDR3 sequence (DNA): TGTGCCAGCACACAGGTGTTCGGAGATACGCAGTATTTT. Residues: CASTQVFGDTQYF.

This clonotype has just a few counts. The CDR3 spells CSARDLGGAKETQYF. CDR3 in DNA: TGCAGTGCTAGAGATCTGGGGGGGGCCAAAGAGACCCAGTACTTC. The chain couples TRBV20-1 to TRBJ2-5; weak D call: TRBD2 (7 bases). V lost 0 bases, J lost 3 bases, and 14 bases lay in between. This CDR3 is built from 15 residues. Germline lookup yields CDR1 DFQATT and CDR2 SNEGSKA (reference sequence).

This rearrangement joins TRBV27 to TRBJ1-2; a possible D gene is TRBD1 (5 bases). The CDR3 is 14 amino acids. V was shortened by 5 bases and J by 6 bases, with 16 bases between the two germline ends. Germline CDR1 MNHEY, CDR2 SMNVEV (reference sequence). This CDR3 reads CASSGRARDHGYTF. Here the CDR3 DNA reads TGTGCCAGCAGTGGAAGGGCCAGGGATCATGGCTACACCTTC.

This clonotype was detected ten times or more. This chain connects TRBV4-3 to TRBJ1-2; unclear D gene. The V and J ends lost 2 bases and 4 bases respectively, with 11 bases between them. This CDR3 is 14 amino acids long. Germline lookup yields CDR1 LGHNA and CDR2 YSLEER. CDR3 loop: CASSQLAASYGYTF. CDR3 nucleotides: TGCGCCAGCAGCCAACTGGCAGCTTCCTATGGCTACACCTTC.

This rearrangement joins TRBV3-1 to TRBJ2-5, with D unclear. This CDR3 region has 13 residues. Germline lookup yields CDR1 LGHDT and CDR2 YNNKEL (reference sequence). Deletions cut 11 bases from V and 1 base from J, with 14 bases between. The CDR3, as DNA: TGTGCCTGCACGAGAGCACTCCAAGAGACCCAGTACTTC. Translating gives CACTRALQETQYF.

This clonotype was detected a few times. DNA of the CDR3: TGTGCCATCAGGTGGGACATGTCCACTGAAGCTTTCTTT. Protein sequence: CAIRWDMSTEAFF. V is TRBV10-3 and J is TRBJ1-1; tentative D call: TRBD1 (6 bases). V shed 6 bases and J shed 4 bases, with 12 bases lying between them. CDR1 and CDR2 (germline): ENHRY, SYGVKD. The CDR3 is 13 residues long.

The chain joins TRBV19 to TRBJ1-5, with unresolved D. V was trimmed by 1 base and J by 7 bases, leaving 5 bases between them. This CDR3 contains 12 residues. CDR1 is LNHDA, CDR2 SQIVND, per germline (reference sequence). The CDR3 sequence is CASSIGGQPQHF. In DNA, the CDR3 is TGTGCCAGTAGTATAGGAGGACAGCCCCAGCATTTT.